A selection of T cell receptor beta chains follows, all from one sample in a study of technical replicates of blood from a few donors. The data were produced by immunoSEQ multiplex PCR, yet TCRdb's version contains in-frame clones alone and is incomplete. The table has about 93,000 clones, 95% seen once. The specimen was T cells isolated from PBMCs. The receptors come from a human donor in good health. Both conserved end residues are part of each CDR3. Fields, in order: J gene, V gene, clone size, D gene, CDR3 protein, CDR3 DNA. A D gene is named only where the DNA matches it firmly. Some rows mark clone size as missing; the rest say once, few, many or name a class of expanded clone.

J: TRBJ1-5; V: TRBV2; size: NA; D: NA; CDR3: CASSEFRHRNSNQPQHF; DNA: TGTGCCAGCAGTGAGTTTCGACACCGAAATAGCAATCAGCCCCAGCATTTT
J: TRBJ2-7; V: TRBV6-5; size: NA; D: TRBD1; CDR3: CASSYYHGTGGEQYF; DNA: TGTGCCAGCAGTTATTACCATGGGACAGGGGGCGAGCAGTACTTC
J: TRBJ1-5; V: TRBV7-6; size: NA; D: NA; CDR3: CASSPDSVQQPQHF; DNA: TGTGCCAGCAGCCCCGACAGTGTTCAGCAGCCCCAGCATTTT
J: TRBJ2-1; V: TRBV13; size: NA; D: NA; CDR3: CASSLMAVRSSYNEQFF; DNA: TGTGCCAGCAGCTTGATGGCGGTCCGGAGCTCCTACAATGAGCAGTTCTTC
J: TRBJ1-2; V: TRBV10-3; size: NA; D: NA; CDR3: CAISEGEGTDGYTF; DNA: TGTGCCATCAGTGAGGGGGAGGGCACCGATGGCTACACCTTC
J: TRBJ1-1; V: TRBV19; size: NA; D: NA; CDR3: CASIKRGLDTEAFF; DNA: TGTGCCAGTATTAAGCGGGGACTGGACACTGAAGCTTTCTTT
J: TRBJ1-5; V: TRBV7-9; size: NA; D: NA; CDR3: CASSLVGGGNQPQHF; DNA: TGTGCCAGCAGCTTAGTAGGAGGGGGCAATCAGCCCCAGCATTTT
J: TRBJ1-3; V: TRBV5-5; size: NA; D: NA; CDR3: CASSSFRLDSGNTIYF; DNA: TGTGCCAGCAGCTCTTTTAGACTAGACTCTGGAAACACCATATATTTT
J: TRBJ1-2; V: TRBV5-6; size: NA; D: NA; CDR3: CASSKDGEANYGYTF; DNA: TGTGCCAGCAGCAAGGACGGGGAAGCTAACTATGGCTACACCTTC
J: TRBJ1-2; V: TRBV11-2; size: once; D: NA; CDR3: CASSLLYGNEDGYTF; DNA: TGTGCCAGCAGCTTATTATACGGGAATGAGGATGGCTACACCTTC
J: TRBJ1-5; V: TRBV19; size: NA; D: TRBD1; CDR3: CASSMDRYSNQPQHF; DNA: TGTGCCAGTAGTATGGACAGGTATAGCAATCAGCCCCAGCATTTT
J: TRBJ2-7; V: TRBV5-1; size: NA; D: NA; CDR3: CASSPRPGLRSSYEQYF; DNA: TGCGCCAGCAGCCCACGTCCGGGACTCAGGAGCTCCTACGAGCAGTACTTC
J: TRBJ2-5; V: TRBV25-1; size: NA; D: TRBD1; CDR3: CASSEGQGLLGETQYF; DNA: TGTGCCAGCAGTGAGGGACAGGGGCTTTTGGGGGAGACCCAGTACTTC
J: TRBJ2-5; V: TRBV5-4; size: NA; D: TRBD2; CDR3: CASSSPSGGTETQYF; DNA: TGTGCCAGCAGCTCCCCTAGCGGGGGGACAGAGACCCAGTACTTC
J: TRBJ2-6; V: TRBV19; size: NA; D: NA; CDR3: CASSSLRELTDGANVLTF; DNA: TGTGCCAGTAGTAGCCTTCGGGAACTAACGGACGGGGCCAACGTCCTGACTTTC
J: TRBJ2-7; V: TRBV5-1; size: NA; D: NA; CDR3: CASSLVLAGPYEQYF; DNA: TGCGCCAGCAGCTTGGTACTGGCAGGCCCCTACGAGCAGTACTTC
J: TRBJ1-5; V: TRBV28; size: once; D: NA; CDR3: CASSALMGLGQPQHF; DNA: TGTGCCAGCAGTGCCCTTATGGGGCTTGGGCAGCCCCAGCATTTT
J: TRBJ1-4; V: TRBV5-1; size: NA; D: TRBD1; CDR3: CAVSRGPDEKLFF; DNA: TGCGCCGTATCCAGGGGGCCGGATGAAAAACTGTTTTTT
J: TRBJ2-1; V: TRBV9; size: NA; D: TRBD2; CDR3: CASSGSGSSYNEQFF; DNA: TGTGCCAGCAGCGGAAGCGGGAGCTCCTACAATGAGCAGTTCTTC
J: TRBJ1-1; V: TRBV19; size: NA; D: TRBD1; CDR3: CASNNPGHGTDNTEAFF; DNA: TGTGCCAGTAATAACCCCGGGCACGGGACAGACAACACTGAAGCTTTCTTT
J: TRBJ1-5; V: TRBV19; size: NA; D: TRBD1; CDR3: CASTSYRGGNQPQHF; DNA: TGTGCCAGTACCTCCTACAGGGGTGGCAATCAGCCCCAGCATTTT
J: TRBJ1-2; V: TRBV4-1; size: NA; D: TRBD1; CDR3: CASSQKLNRGLYGYTF; DNA: TGCGCCAGCAGCCAAAAGCTGAACAGGGGGCTCTATGGCTACACCTTC
J: TRBJ1-1; V: TRBV12-2; size: NA; D: NA; CDR3: CASRPGAEGQGVGIGSAFF; DNA: NA
J: TRBJ1-2; V: TRBV28; size: NA; D: TRBD1; CDR3: CASGGQGYLYGYTF; DNA: TGTGCCAGTGGAGGACAGGGCTACCTCTATGGCTACACCTTC
J: TRBJ2-3; V: TRBV7-9; size: NA; D: TRBD2; CDR3: CASSFLAGAGLDTQYF; DNA: TGTGCCAGCAGCTTTCTAGCGGGAGCAGGCTTGGATACGCAGTATTTT
J: TRBJ2-7; V: TRBV29-1; size: NA; D: NA; CDR3: CSATTGAEQYF; DNA: TGCAGCGCGACGACAGGAGCCGAGCAGTACTTC
J: TRBJ2-3; V: TRBV5-1; size: NA; D: NA; CDR3: CASSLIDTDTDTQYF; DNA: TGCGCCAGCAGCTTGATCGACACGGACACAGATACGCAGTATTTT